The 14 T cell receptor beta chains below all came from one sample that was sequenced in a study of blood T cells in healthy people across ages (dated by TCRdb to about 2015). Libraries came from 5' RACE. TCRdb lists the instrument as Illumina HiSeq 2500. A second PCR of about 7 to 12 cycles was performed with a sample-barcoded 5' primer and a J-beta primer mix. TCRdb ran its own pipeline on the public reads, namely fastp trimming at Q25 and MiXCR clone calling, and kept in-frame beta chains. For every CDR3 protein sequence, its rows merge into one entry that carries the most common genes and DNA. Counted in this sample were approximately 1.5 million distinct CDR3 sequences; under 55% of them appeared once. In total, the top ten clones hold about 4% of the sample. Sequenced sample: blood. The receptors here all came from a woman aged 18-30 years in good health.

The chain is built from TRBV29-1 and TRBJ2-3; 9 nucleotides align to TRBD2. The V gene's germline CDR1 is SQVTM and CDR2 ANQGSEA. The CDR3 consists of 14 residues. The J segment lost 6 bases and the V segment lost 3 bases, leaving 7 bases of the junction unmatched. The CDR3 region has the DNA TGCAGCGTTGAGACGCGGGAGGGCATTGATACGCAGTATTTT. Translating gives CSVETREGIDTQYF.

This clonotype has a handful of counts. This chain uses TRBV7-6 with TRBJ2-3; D is unresolved. From germline, CDR1 is SGHVS and CDR2 FNYEAQ. The CDR3 extends over 14 amino acids. V lost 8 bases and J 0 bases, leaving 12 bases between the germline ends. The DNA of the CDR3 is TGTGCCAGCGGAAGGTTGGAAAGCACAGATACGCAGTATTTT. It is translated as CASGRLESTDTQYF.

The rearrangement links TRBV10-3 to TRBJ2-5, with 14 bases lining up with TRBD2. The CDR3 sequence is 15 residues long. V lost 7 bases to trimming and J lost 5 bases; unmatched junction nucleotides: 6. Germline CDR1 ENHRY, CDR2 SYGVKD. In DNA, the CDR3 is TGTGCCATCAATCCGGGACTAGCGGGGGACGAGACCCAGTACTTC. Residues: CAINPGLAGDETQYF.

The rearrangement links TRBV20-1 to TRBJ2-3; 7 nucleotides match TRBD1. Losses at the gene ends were 3 bases for V and 5 bases for J; bases not matched to a gene: 8. Per the germline V gene, CDR1 is DFQATT and CDR2 is SNEGSKA (reference sequence). The CDR3 runs 14 residues. The CDR3 DNA sequence: TGCAGTGCTAGCTTTCAGGGGGTCGGAGATACGCAGTATTTT. Its translation is CSASFQGVGDTQYF.

The chain joins TRBV13 to TRBJ2-5; TRBD2 agrees at 10 bases. This CDR3 has 17 amino acids. Per the germline V gene, CDR1 is PRHDT and CDR2 is FYEKMQ (reference sequence). With V trimmed by 6 bases and J by 1 base, 11 bases remained unmatched. The chain's CDR3 is CASRPLASGSSQETQYF. CDR3 nucleotide sequence: TGTGCCAGCAGGCCCCTGGCTAGCGGGAGTTCCCAAGAGACCCAGTACTTC.

The chain joins TRBV6-1 to TRBJ1-1; D is uncertain. The germline V gene has CDR1 MNHNS and CDR2 SASEGT. Trimming pared 1 base from V and 0 bases from J, leaving 9 bases between. The CDR3 is 15 amino acids. CDR3 sequence reads: CASSEDSFMNTEAFF. In DNA, the CDR3 is TGTGCCAGCAGTGAAGACAGCTTCATGAACACTGAAGCTTTCTTT.

The table lists this clonotype with a few counts. The CDR3 reads CASTDTGLYRTDTQYF. In nucleotides, the CDR3 is TGTGCCAGCACCGACACAGGATTGTACCGCACAGATACGCAGTATTTT. The rearrangement joins TRBV2 to TRBJ2-3; tentative D call: TRBD1 (5 bases). The germline gives CDR1 SNHLY, CDR2 FYNNEI. The CDR3 covers 16 residues. V gave up 7 bases and J gave up 1 base, with 18 bases separating them.

This sequence joins TRBV29-1 and TRBJ2-7; 10 bases are shared with TRBD1. Looked up from germline, CDR1 is SQVTM and CDR2 is ANQGSEA. The V gene end was trimmed by 6 bases and the J gene end by 2 bases; junction bases not matched to a gene: 10. The CDR3 runs to 15 residues. CDR3 DNA: TGCAGCGTCGCGAGAGGGACAGGGGATCCCTACGAGCAGTACTTC. Translation: CSVARGTGDPYEQYF.

The chain joins TRBV9 to TRBJ2-4, with 13 bases identical to TRBD2. CDR1 is SGDLS, CDR2 YYNGEE, per germline. This CDR3 region has 18 residues. The junction had 5 bases not matched to a gene; V was cut back by 2 bases and J by 0 bases. The CDR3 nucleotides are TGTGCCAGCAGCGTCGGACTAGCGGGGGTCAAAGCCAAAAACATTCAGTACTTC. It encodes CASSVGLAGVKAKNIQYF.

The rearrangement links TRBV7-3 to TRBJ2-1, with D unclear. V gave up 1 base and J gave up 0 bases, with 7 bases separating them. In germline, CDR1 is SGHTA, CDR2 FQGTGA. The CDR3 has 15 residues. The CDR3 nucleotides are TGTGCCAGCAGCTTAATCTTGAGCTCCTACAATGAGCAGTTCTTC. It specifies CASSLILSSYNEQFF.

The chain employs TRBV21-1 and TRBJ2-7; the table's D gene call, TRBD1, was not cross checked with the DNA. TRBV21-1 is a documented pseudogene. The CDR3 totals 16 residues. The CDR3 DNA sequence: TGTGCCAGCAGCGTTGGGGGAAAAACAGGGGGCTACGAGCAGTACTTC. Its protein is CASSVGGKTGGYEQYF.

J is TRBJ1-2 and V is TRBV3-1, with D unclear. This CDR3 is 16 amino acids long. The V gene's germline CDR1 is LGHDT and CDR2 YNNKEL (reference sequence). V was trimmed by 0 bases and J by 0 bases, leaving 11 bases between them. CDR3 sequence reads: CASSQETTTPNYGYTF. DNA of the CDR3: TGTGCCAGCAGCCAAGAGACTACGACACCTAACTATGGCTACACCTTC.

This clonotype showed up many times. The chain is built from TRBV7-2 and TRBJ2-3; D remains ambiguous. Trimming pared 6 bases from V and 0 bases from J, leaving 10 bases between. CDR3 length equals 14 residues. CDR1 and CDR2 (germline): SGHTA, FQGNSA. The CDR3 DNA is TGTGCCAGCAGTTTTGCCGGGAGCACAGATACGCAGTATTTT. It codes for CASSFAGSTDTQYF.

Only a few counts were recorded for this clonotype. V usage is TRBV12-3 or TRBV12-4 and J usage is TRBJ2-3; 13 bases align to TRBD2. The CDR3 runs 16 residues. Trimming took 5 bases from V and 1 from J; bases not matched to a gene: 3. CDR3 protein: CASSDGTSGGTDTQYF. In nucleotides, the CDR3 is TGTGCCAGCAGTGACGGGACTAGCGGGGGCACAGATACGCAGTATTTT.